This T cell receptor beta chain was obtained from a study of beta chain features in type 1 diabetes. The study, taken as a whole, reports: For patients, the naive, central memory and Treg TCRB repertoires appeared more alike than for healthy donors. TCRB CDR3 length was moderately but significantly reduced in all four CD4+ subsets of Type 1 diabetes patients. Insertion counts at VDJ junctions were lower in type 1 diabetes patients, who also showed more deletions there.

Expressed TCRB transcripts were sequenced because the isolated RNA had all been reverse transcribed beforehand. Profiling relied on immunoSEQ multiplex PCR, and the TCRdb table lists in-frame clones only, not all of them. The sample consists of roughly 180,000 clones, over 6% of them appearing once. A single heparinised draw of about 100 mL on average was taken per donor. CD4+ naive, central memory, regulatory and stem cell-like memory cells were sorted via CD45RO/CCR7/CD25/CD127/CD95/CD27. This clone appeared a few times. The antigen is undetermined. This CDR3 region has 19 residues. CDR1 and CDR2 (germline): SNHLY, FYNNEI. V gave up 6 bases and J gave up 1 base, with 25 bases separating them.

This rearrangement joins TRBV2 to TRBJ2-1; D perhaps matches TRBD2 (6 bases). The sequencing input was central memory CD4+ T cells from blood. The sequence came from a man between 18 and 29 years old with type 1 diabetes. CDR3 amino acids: CASSQGRGAIGGSYNEQFF. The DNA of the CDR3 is TGTGCCAGCAGCCAGGGTCGCGGGGCCATCGGGGGTTCCTACAATGAGCAGTTCTTC.